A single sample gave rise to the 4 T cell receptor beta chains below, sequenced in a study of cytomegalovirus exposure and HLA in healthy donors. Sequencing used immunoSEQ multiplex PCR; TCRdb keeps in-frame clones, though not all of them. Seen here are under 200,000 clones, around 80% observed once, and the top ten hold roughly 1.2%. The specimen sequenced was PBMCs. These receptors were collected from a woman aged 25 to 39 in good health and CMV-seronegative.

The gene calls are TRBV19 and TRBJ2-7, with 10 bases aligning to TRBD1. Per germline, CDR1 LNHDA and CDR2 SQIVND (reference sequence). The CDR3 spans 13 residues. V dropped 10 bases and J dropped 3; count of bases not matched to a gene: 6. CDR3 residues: CATATGGFYEQYF. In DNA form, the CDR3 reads TGTGCCACAGCGACAGGGGGCTTCTACGAGCAGTACTTC.

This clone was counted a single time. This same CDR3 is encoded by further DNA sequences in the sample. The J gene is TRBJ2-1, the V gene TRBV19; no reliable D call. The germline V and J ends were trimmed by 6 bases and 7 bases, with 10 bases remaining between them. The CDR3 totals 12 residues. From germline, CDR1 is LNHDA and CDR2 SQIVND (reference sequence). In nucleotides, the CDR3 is TGTGCCAGTAGCCCCGGCGGTAATGAGCAGTTCTTC. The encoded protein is CASSPGGNEQFF.

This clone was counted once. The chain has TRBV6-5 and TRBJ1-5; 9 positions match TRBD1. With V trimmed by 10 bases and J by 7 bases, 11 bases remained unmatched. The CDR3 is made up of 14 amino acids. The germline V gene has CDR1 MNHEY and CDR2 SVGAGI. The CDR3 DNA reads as TGTGCCACCAGCTGGACAGGGGCAGTCCAGCCCCAGCATTTT. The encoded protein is CATSWTGAVQPQHF.

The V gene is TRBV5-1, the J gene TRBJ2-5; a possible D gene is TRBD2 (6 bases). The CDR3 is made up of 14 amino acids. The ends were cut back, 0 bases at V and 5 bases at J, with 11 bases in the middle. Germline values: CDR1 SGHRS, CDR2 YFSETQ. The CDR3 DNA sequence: TGCGCCAGCAGCTTGGTGGTGGGGGGTGAGACCCAGTACTTC. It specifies CASSLVVGGETQYF. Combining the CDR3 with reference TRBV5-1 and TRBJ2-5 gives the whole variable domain KAGVTQTPRYLIKTRGQQVTLSCSPISGHRSVSWYQQTPGQGLQFLFEYFSETQRNKGNFPGRFSGRQFSNSRSEMNVSTLELGDSALYLCASSLVVGGETQYFGPGTRLLVL.